The 11 T cell receptor beta chains below come from one sample, sequenced in a study of blood T cell repertoires in COVID-19. Clones were sequenced by immunoSEQ multiplex PCR, and TCRdb holds only the in-frame ones, with some missing. The table records roughly 160,000 clones, roughly 88% of them present only once. The sequencing sample was made of PBMCs or T cells enriched from blood (not recorded which). The receptors stem from a woman in her fifties or sixties who had recovered from COVID-19.

The chain employs TRBV5-1 and TRBJ1-2; D remains ambiguous. Looked up from germline, CDR1 is SGHRS and CDR2 is YFSETQ. V was clipped by 0 bases and J by 4 bases, with 16 bases between them. The CDR3 is 16 residues long. CDR3 sequence: CASSLAQPARGYGYTF. DNA of the CDR3: TGCGCCAGCAGCTTGGCCCAGCCTGCTCGGGGCTATGGCTACACCTTC.

V is TRBV19 and J is TRBJ1-1; D remains unclear. The CDR3 has 13 amino acids. Trimming stripped 7 bases from V and 10 bases from J, with 19 bases between. The germline V gene has CDR1 LNHDA and CDR2 SQIVND (reference sequence). In DNA, the CDR3 is TGTGCCAGTATCAGCTCTAGTGCGAGTGGAGCTTTCTTT. Amino acids: CASISSSASGAFF.

The V gene is TRBV11-2, the J gene TRBJ2-1; possibly TRBD1 for D (5 bases). Germline V gene sequence: CDR1 SGHAT, CDR2 FQNNGV. The germline V and J ends were trimmed by 5 bases and 9 bases, with 17 bases remaining between them. The length of the CDR3 is 14 residues. CDR3 DNA sequence: TGTGCCAGCAGCCCCCATGTGGGGCAAGCTGAGCAGTTCTTC. Its translation: CASSPHVGQAEQFF.

This sequence joins TRBV12-3 or TRBV12-4 and TRBJ2-1, with unresolved D. V lost 5 bases and J lost 1, with 6 bases in between. The CDR3 totals 13 residues. In nucleotides, the CDR3 is TGTGCCAGCAGTGCACAATCCTACAATGAGCAGTTCTTC. Translating gives CASSAQSYNEQFF.

The chain carries TRBV19 and TRBJ1-2; D is perhaps TRBD1 (6 bases). V lost 3 bases, J lost 4 bases, and 9 bases lay in between. Germline V CDR1 and CDR2: LNHDA, SQIVND (reference sequence). CDR3 length: 13 residues. CDR3 in amino acids: CASSIKGVYGYTF. CDR3 sequence (DNA): TGTGCCAGTAGTATCAAGGGGGTCTATGGCTACACCTTC.

This clone was counted a single time. The chain has TRBV28 and TRBJ1-6; 7 bases map to TRBD1. The CDR3 length is 12 residues. Germline CDR1 and CDR2: MDHEN and SYDVKM. J was trimmed by 6 bases and V by 10 bases; bases with no gene match: 3. The CDR3 nucleotides are TGTGCCATCACAGGGGCTAATTCACCCCTCCACTTT. As protein: CAITGANSPLHF.

The chain couples TRBV7-3 to TRBJ2-1; 8 nucleotides agree with TRBD2. The CDR3 length is 15 residues. Germline CDR1 reads SGHTA; CDR2 reads FQGTGA. Germline trimming cut 5 bases from V and 9 bases from J; bases unmatched to any gene: 12. CDR3 region: CASSAPGTRYSEQFF. The CDR3 region has the DNA TGTGCCAGCAGCGCCCCCGGGACTAGGTATAGTGAGCAGTTCTTC.

The chain carries TRBV3-1 (or the pseudogene TRBV3-2) and TRBJ2-3; 9 bases agree with TRBD2. Germline V gives CDR1 LGHDT, CDR2 YNNKEL (reference sequence). The CDR3 has 20 residues. Trimming removed 0 bases from V and 2 bases from J; junction bases left unmatched: 15. The CDR3 is CASSQDVRLAGGPVTDTQYF. In nucleotides, the CDR3 is TGTGCCAGCAGCCAAGATGTGCGACTGGCGGGGGGGCCGGTCACAGATACGCAGTATTTT.

The gene calls are TRBV29-1 and TRBJ2-7, with D unclear. Germline values: CDR1 SQVTM, CDR2 ANQGSEA. The length of the CDR3 is 13 residues. Deletions cut 6 bases from V and 2 bases from J, with 14 bases between. CDR3 DNA: TGCAGCGTAGCCAGCTTTCGGGCCTACGAGCAGTACTTC. It specifies CSVASFRAYEQYF.

In its sample, this clone was seen a few times. The gene calls are TRBV30 and TRBJ1-2; the D is unclear. The CDR3 runs to 13 residues. Between the trimmed V and J ends, which lost 0 bases and 3 bases, there was a span of 8 bases. Per germline, CDR1 GTSNPN and CDR2 SVGIG (reference sequence). This CDR3 reads CAWSVRRDYGYTF. Written as DNA, the CDR3 is TGTGCCTGGAGTGTCCGCCGGGACTATGGCTACACCTTC. The full variable domain, completed using reference TRBV30 and TRBJ1-2, is SQTIHQWPATLVQPVGSPLSLECTVEGTSNPNLYWYRQAAGRGLQLLFYSVGIGQISSEVPQNLSASRPQDRQFILSSKKLLLSDSGFYLCAWSVRRDYGYTFGSGTRLTVV.

This CDR3 is CASSLEPGSGYTF. In DNA form, the CDR3 reads TGTGCCAGCAGCTTAGAACCAGGGTCTGGCTACACCTTC. The genes are TRBV11-2 and TRBJ1-2; weak D call: TRBD1 (5 bases). The CDR3 has 13 residues. CDR1 and CDR2 from the germline V gene are SGHAT and FQNNGV. The ends were cut back, 0 bases at V and 7 bases at J, with 9 bases in the middle.